This TCR beta chain was sequenced in a study of OX40 agonist ivuxolimab in advanced cancers. Germline CDR1 MDHEN, CDR2 SYDVKM. CDR3 length equals 15 residues. V dropped 4 bases and J dropped 3; count of bases not matched to a gene: 5. Produced via immunoSEQ multiplex PCR; TCRdb's table is partial and in-frame only. The table includes approximately 74,000 clones, 90% detected once. The count of this clone is one. Source: CD4+ or CD8+ T cells sorted from blood, taken in a trial of the OX40 agonist ivuxolimab. The sequence derives from an adult with an advanced solid tumor such as melanoma, head and neck, liver or kidney cancer. The rearrangement links TRBV28 to TRBJ2-5; 10 bases agree with TRBD2. The CDR3 DNA reads TGTGCCAGCAGTTCCCGGACTAGCGGAAAAGAGACCCAGTACTTC. Encoded protein: CASSSRTSGKETQYF.